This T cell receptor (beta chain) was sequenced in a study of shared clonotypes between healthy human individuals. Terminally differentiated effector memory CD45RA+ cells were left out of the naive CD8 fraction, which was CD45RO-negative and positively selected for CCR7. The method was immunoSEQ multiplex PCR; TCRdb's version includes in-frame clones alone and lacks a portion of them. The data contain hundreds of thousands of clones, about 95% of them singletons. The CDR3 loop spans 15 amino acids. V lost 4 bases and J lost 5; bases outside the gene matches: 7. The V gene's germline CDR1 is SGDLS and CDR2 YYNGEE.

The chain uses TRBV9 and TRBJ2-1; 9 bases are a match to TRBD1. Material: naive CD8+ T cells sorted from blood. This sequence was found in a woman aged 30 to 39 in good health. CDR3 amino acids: CASSSTQGADNEQFF. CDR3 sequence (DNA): TGTGCCAGCAGCTCTACACAGGGGGCCGACAATGAGCAGTTCTTC. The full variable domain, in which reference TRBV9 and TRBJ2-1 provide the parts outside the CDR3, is DSGVTQTPKHLITATGQRVTLRCSPRSGDLSVYWYQQSLDQGLQFLIQYYNGEERAKGNILERFSAQQFPDLHSELNLSSLELGDSALYFCASSSTQGADNEQFFGPGTRLTVL.